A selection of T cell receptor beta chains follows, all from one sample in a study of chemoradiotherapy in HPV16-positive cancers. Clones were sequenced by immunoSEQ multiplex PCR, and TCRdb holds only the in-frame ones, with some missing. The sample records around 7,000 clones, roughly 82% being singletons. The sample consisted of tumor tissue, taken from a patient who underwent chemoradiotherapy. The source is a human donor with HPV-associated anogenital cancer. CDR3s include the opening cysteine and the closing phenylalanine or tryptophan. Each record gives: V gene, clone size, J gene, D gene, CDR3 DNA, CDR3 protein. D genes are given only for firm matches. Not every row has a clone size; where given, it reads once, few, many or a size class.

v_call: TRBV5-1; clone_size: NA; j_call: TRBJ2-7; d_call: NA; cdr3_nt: TGCGCCAGCAGCTTGAGTCAGGAAACCAGATACGAGCAGTACTTC; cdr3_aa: CASSLSQETRYEQYF
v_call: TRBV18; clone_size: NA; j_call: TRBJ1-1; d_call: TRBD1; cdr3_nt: TGTGCCAGCTCACCTCAGGGTCAGGGGGGGACTGAAGCTTTCTTT; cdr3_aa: CASSPQGQGGTEAFF
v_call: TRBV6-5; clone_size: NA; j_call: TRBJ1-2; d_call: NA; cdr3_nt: TGTGCCAGCAGTTACACCGCCCGAGATTACTACACCTTC; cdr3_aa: CASSYTARDYYTF
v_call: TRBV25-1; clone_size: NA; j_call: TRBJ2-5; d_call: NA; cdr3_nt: TGTGCCAGCAGTGAATTCGTGGCGAGTCCAGAGACCCAGTACTTC; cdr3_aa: CASSEFVASPETQYF
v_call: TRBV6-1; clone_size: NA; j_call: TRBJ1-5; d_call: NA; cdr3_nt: TGTGCCAGCAGTGAAGGCAGGTATCAGCCCCAGCATTTT; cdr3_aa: CASSEGRYQPQHF
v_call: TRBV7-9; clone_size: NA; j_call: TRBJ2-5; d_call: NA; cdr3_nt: TGTGCCAGCAGCCCTCGGACGCAAGGGAAGTACTTC; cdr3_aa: CASSPRTQGKYF
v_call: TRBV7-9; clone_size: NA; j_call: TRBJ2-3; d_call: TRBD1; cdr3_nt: TGTGCCAGCAGCCCCGACCGCACAGGGGACGCCACAGATACGCAGTATTTT; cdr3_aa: CASSPDRTGDATDTQYF
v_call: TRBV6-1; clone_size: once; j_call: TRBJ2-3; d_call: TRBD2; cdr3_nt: TGTGCCAGCAGTGAAGTGGGTAGCGGGGGGCCCACAGATACGCAGTATTTT; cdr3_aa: CASSEVGSGGPTDTQYF
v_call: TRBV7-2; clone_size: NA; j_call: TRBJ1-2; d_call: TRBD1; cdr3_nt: TGTGCCAGCAGCTATGGACAGGGCGGGGCCGGCTATGGCTACACCTTC; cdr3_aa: CASSYGQGGAGYGYTF
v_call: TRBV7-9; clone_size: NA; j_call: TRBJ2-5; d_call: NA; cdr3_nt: TGTGCCAGCAGCCCCGTAGCGTACCAAGAGACCCAGTACTTC; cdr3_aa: CASSPVAYQETQYF
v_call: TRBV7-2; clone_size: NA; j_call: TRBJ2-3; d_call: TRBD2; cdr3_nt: TGTGCCAGCAGCTTAGGGGGGGAGCGGGGACGGGGCACAGATACGCAGTATTTT; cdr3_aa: CASSLGGERGRGTDTQYF
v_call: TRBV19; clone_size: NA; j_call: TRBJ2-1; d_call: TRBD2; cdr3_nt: TGTGCCAGTAGTACCCGGGGAGGCGGGGGTGAGCAGTTCTTC; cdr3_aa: CASSTRGGGGEQFF
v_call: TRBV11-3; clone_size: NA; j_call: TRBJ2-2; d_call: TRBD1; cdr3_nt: TGTGCCAGCAGCCCAAACCAGGGACAGGGGGCGGCAACCGGGGAGCTGTTTTTT; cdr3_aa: CASSPNQGQGAATGELFF
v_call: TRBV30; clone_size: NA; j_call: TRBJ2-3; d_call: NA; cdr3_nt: TGTGCCTGGGGGGGGCGGACAGGACTCACAGATACGCAGTATTTT; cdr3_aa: CAWGGRTGLTDTQYF
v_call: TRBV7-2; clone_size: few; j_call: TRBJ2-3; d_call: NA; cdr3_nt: TGTGCCAGCAGCTTAGGTGGGGAGAGCACAGATACGCAGTATTTT; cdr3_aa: CASSLGGESTDTQYF
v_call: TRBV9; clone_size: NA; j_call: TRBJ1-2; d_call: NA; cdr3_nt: TGTGCCAGCAGCGTCTCCGGGACACTCTATGGCTACACCTTC; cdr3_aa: CASSVSGTLYGYTF
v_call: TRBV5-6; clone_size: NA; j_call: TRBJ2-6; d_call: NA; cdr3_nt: TGTGCCAGCAGGGCCGTAGGGGGAACTGGGGCCAACGTCCTGACTTTC; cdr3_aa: CASRAVGGTGANVLTF
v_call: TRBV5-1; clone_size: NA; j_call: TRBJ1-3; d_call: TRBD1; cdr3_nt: TGCGCCAGCAGCCCCGGGACAGGGTCTGGAAACACCATATATTTT; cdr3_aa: CASSPGTGSGNTIYF
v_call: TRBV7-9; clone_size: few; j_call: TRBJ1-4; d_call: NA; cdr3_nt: TGTGCCAGCAGCCAAGGGAACAGCCAGAATGAAAAACTGTTTTTT; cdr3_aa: CASSQGNSQNEKLFF
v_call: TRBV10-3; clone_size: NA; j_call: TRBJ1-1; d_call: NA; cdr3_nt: TGTGCCATCAGTGAGTCAAGGACAGAGATGAACACTGAAGCTTTCTTT; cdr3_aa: CAISESRTEMNTEAFF
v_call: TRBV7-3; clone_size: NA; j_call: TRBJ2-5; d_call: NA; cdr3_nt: TGTGCCAGCAGCTTATCACAAGGGGAGACCCAGTACTTC; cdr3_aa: CASSLSQGETQYF
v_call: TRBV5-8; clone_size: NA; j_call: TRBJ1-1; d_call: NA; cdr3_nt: TGTGCCAGCAGCTTAGGTCTGGACGGGACTGAAGCTTTCTTT; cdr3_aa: CASSLGLDGTEAFF
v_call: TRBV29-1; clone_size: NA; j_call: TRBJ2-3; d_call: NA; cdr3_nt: TGCAGCGGGGGGGACTTTACAGATACGCAGTATTTT; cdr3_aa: CSGGDFTDTQYF
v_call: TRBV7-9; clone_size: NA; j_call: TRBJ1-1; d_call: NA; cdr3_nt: TGTGCCAGCAGCCCCAGGGGAAAGGGTGTTGGGGCTTTCTTT; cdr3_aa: CASSPRGKGVGAFF
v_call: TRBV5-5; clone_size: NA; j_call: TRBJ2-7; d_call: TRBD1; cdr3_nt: TGTGCCAGCAGCCCGGGACAGGGGATTAGAGAGCAGTACTTC; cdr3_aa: CASSPGQGIREQYF
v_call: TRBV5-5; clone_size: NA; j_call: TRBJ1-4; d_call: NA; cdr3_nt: TGTGCCAGCAGACCCCAGGGAAGTAGAGATGAAAAACTGTTTTTT; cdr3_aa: CASRPQGSRDEKLFF
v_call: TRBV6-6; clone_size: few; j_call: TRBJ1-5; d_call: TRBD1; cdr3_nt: TGTGCCAGCAGTTCGGGACAGTCACACAATCAGCCCCAGCATTTT; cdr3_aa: CASSSGQSHNQPQHF
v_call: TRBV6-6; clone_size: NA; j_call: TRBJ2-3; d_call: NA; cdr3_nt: TGTGCCAGCAGCCCCCGGGCCGAAGATACGCAGTATTTT; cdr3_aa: CASSPRAEDTQYF
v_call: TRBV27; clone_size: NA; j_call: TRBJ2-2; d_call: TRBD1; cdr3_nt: TGTGCCAGCAGCCCGATATATCCGACAGGGACCGGGGAGCTGTTTTTT; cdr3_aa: CASSPIYPTGTGELFF
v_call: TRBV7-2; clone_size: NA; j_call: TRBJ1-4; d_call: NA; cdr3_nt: TGTGCCAGCAGTTTTAATGGGCTCGGGGAAAAACTGTTTTTT; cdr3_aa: CASSFNGLGEKLFF
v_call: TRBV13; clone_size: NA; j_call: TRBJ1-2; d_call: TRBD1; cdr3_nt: TGTGCCAGCAGCAACAGACAGGGCGGTTCGTATGGCTACACCTTC; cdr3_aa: CASSNRQGGSYGYTF
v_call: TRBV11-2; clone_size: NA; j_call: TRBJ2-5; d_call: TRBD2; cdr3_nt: TGTGCCAGCAGCTTAGAACTAGCGGGGGCCCTGGGGGAGACCCAGTACTTC; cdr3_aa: CASSLELAGALGETQYF
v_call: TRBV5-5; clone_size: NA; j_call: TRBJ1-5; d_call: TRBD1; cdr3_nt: TGTGCCAGCAGCCTTAATCCGGGACAGGGAGGCCTGCCCCAGCATTTT; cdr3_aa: CASSLNPGQGGLPQHF
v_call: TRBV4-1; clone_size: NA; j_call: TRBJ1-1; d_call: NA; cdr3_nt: TGCGCCAGCAGCCAAGTTGTTAGCAGGGTGGGGACTGAAGCTTTCTTT; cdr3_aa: CASSQVVSRVGTEAFF
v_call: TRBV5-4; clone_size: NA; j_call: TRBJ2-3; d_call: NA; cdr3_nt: TGTGCCAGCAGCTTCGGGACTCCAGGCACAGATACGCAGTATTTT; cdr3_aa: CASSFGTPGTDTQYF
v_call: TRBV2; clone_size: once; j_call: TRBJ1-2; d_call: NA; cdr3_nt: TGTGCCAGCACCACAAGTGGAGGGGGAACTCGTGGCTACACCTTC; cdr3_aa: CASTTSGGGTRGYTF
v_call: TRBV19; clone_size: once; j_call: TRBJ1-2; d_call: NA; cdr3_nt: TGTGCCAGTACCTCCGGACAGTCTGAGGTGAGAGGCTACACCTTC; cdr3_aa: CASTSGQSEVRGYTF
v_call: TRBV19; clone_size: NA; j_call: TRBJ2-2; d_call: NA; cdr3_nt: TGTGCCAGTAGTGGGAGGGGGCGTCTTCCCGGGGAGCTGTTTTTT; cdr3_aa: CASSGRGRLPGELFF
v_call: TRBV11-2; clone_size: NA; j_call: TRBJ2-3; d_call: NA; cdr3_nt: TGTGCCAGCAGCTTCTCCGCGGCTGGGGGCACAGATACGCAGTATTTT; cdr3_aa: CASSFSAAGGTDTQYF
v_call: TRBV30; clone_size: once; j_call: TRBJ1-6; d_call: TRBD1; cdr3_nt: TGTGCCTGGAGGGGACAGGCTAACTATAATTCACCCCTCCACTTT; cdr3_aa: CAWRGQANYNSPLHF
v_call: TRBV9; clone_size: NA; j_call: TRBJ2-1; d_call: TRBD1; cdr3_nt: TGTGCCAGCAGCCCAAGGACAGGGGACAATGAGCAGTTCTTC; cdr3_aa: CASSPRTGDNEQFF
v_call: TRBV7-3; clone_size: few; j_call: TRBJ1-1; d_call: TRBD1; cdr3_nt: TGTGCCAGCAGCCCTGAGACAGGGAGGGTGAGCACTGAAGCTTTCTTT; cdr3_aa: CASSPETGRVSTEAFF
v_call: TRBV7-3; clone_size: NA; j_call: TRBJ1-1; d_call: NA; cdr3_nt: TGTGCCAGCAGCTTAAGACAGGACGCTGAAGCTTTCTTT; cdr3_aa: CASSLRQDAEAFF
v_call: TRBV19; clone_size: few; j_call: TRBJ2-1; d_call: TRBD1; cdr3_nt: TGTGCCAGTAATCCGGGACAGGGGCCCTACAATGAGCAGTTCTTC; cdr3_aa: CASNPGQGPYNEQFF